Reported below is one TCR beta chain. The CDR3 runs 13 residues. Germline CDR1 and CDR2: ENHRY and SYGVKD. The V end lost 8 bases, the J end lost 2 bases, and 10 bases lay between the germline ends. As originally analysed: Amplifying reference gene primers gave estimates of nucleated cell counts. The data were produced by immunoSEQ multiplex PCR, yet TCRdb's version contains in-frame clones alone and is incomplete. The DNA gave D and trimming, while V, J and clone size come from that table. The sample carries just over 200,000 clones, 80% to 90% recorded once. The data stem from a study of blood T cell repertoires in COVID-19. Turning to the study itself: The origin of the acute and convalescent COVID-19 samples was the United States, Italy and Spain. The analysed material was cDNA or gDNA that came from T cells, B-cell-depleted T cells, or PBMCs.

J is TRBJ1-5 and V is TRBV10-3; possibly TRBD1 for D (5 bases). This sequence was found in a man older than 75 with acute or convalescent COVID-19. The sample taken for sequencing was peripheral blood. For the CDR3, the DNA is TGTGCCATCGGGGGGGGAGGCAATCAGCCCCAGCATTTT. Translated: CAIGGGGNQPQHF.